This TCR beta chain was retrieved from a study of cytomegalovirus exposure and HLA in healthy donors (dated by TCRdb to the late 2010s). At the level of the whole study: According to an earlier analysis of 450 to 650 of the donors, roughly 180 million T cells yielded 95 million to 140 million unique TCR beta sequences and 250 to 350 Gb of sequence data. An early release that covered some 630 HLA-typed donors contained about 300 gigabases of sequencing data and 70 million to 100 million unique TCR sequences. Of the 300 to 450 genotyped donors, 80% to 90% were placed in the genetic ancestry cluster associated with self-reported Caucasian donors. The study aimed to test whether signatures of past pathogen exposure could be identified by cataloging public T cell receptors. Using immunosequencing, the study profiled T cell repertoires from about 650 subjects and related those repertoires to cytomegalovirus serostatus. A separate validation cohort of roughly 130 different subjects was used in addition to the approximately 640-subject first cohort. The study combined high-throughput TCR immunosequencing, statistical association of individual TCRs with disease status, and machine learning to predict cytomegalovirus infection status. In a later analysis, previously published TCR beta repertoires from several hundred donors were re-analyzed and high-resolution HLA genotyping was added so that TCR occurrence patterns could be studied. The later analysis used no new phenotypic data to find candidate immune exposures, relying instead on TCR beta sequences and their occurrence across donors. An earlier analysis of about 620 of the donors applied high-throughput TCR beta sequencing to assess whether each TCR beta V gene segment acted as functional or pseudogenic. Donor age, sex, ethnicity and CMV serostatus were collected together with the repertoire data. A later genetic analysis took genome-wide SNP genotypes for about 55% of the 666 donors and used that subset as a discovery cohort. All discovery cohort repertoires had been generated on a single sequencing platform. Both class I and class II loci were covered by HLA typing, at four-digit resolution. The number of typed donors differed by locus: about 620-640 for A, B, C, DRB1 and DQB1; approximately 520 for DQA1; some 590 for DPA1; and about 450 for DPB1. Four to six DR-DQ haplotypes were handled as single units for association and clustering, since linkage in the cohort was strong. Among several hundred genotyped donors of the cohort, an average of roughly 230,000 unique TCR beta nucleotide sequences was sequenced per donor, of which about 18% were non-productive.

The cohort was made up of roughly 670 healthy bone marrow donors. All cohort members were sampled while nominally healthy, although unrecorded immune exposures were likely present. The donor tested CMV seronegative and was one of the 352 seronegative cohort members. Each donor provided a peripheral blood sample, and peripheral blood mononuclear cells were used for TCR beta sequencing. Genomic DNA extraction from the blood cell samples was performed with the Qiagen DNeasy Blood Extraction Kit. Concerning this clone: It has no known antigen specificity.

Results the study describes overall, beyond this receptor: CMV serostatus was the only immune exposure information available for the cohort. V-gene and J-gene trimming of TCR beta chains was associated with a missense DCLRE1C variant in a later genetic analysis, and the association was replicated in an independent cohort. A later analysis found that most CMV-associated TCR beta chains appeared HLA-restricted, with HLA associations seemingly driven largely by CMV exposure. The authors suggested that the approach could potentially be extended to other disease states and immunological phenotypes. According to a later analysis, parvovirus B19, influenza, CMV and Epstein-Barr virus appeared linked to several top co-occurrence clusters. A further reported finding was that TCR beta sequences accurately predicted the HLA-A and HLA-B alleles for most subjects in the first cohort. In an earlier analysis of about 600 of the donors, most TCR beta V segments appeared in productive rearrangements about 87% or about 30% of the time, broadly matching IMGT annotations. A later analysis associated approximately 17,000 TCR beta sequences with specific HLA alleles at a false discovery rate of 0.05. A cluster of highly shared sequence variants was judged likely to be a technical artifact of the sequencing pipeline. In a later analysis, HLA-associated TCR beta chains showed more clonal expansion and lower generation probabilities than non-associated chains that were equally common. A few of the identified cytomegalovirus-associated TCR beta chains were confirmed in vitro to be specific for cytomegalovirus antigens. The classifier was reported to diagnose cytomegalovirus status with high specificity and sensitivity in both the original cohort and the validation cohort. Roughly uniform sequencing depth across donors was assumed in presence/absence analyses, although this assumption may not hold. This cohort had only TCR beta chains sequenced, and the lack of alpha or paired-chain data limited which features could be detected. According to a later analysis, TCR association rates differed among HLA loci, with DRB1 alleles showing the most associated TCRs and HLA-C alleles showing the fewest. Because counts were too low, roughly 18 rarely observed V segments, including chromosome 9 orphons, were left out of the earlier analysis of over 550 of the donors. Correlated functional status among segregating V segments might reflect linkage disequilibrium, but an unknown experimental factor could not be ruled out. Most TCR sequences were seen in very few donors, while some public TCRs were found in many individuals. The study listed 164 TCR beta chains as associated with cytomegalovirus. HLA typing was unavailable for some donors at each locus, so association tests used only the typed subset. Assigning TCR associations to individual alleles was difficult when HLA alleles, especially DR and DQ, strongly co-occurred. A later genetic analysis reported fewer N-insertions in productive TCRs among donors in an Asian-associated ancestry cluster than the roughly 640-donor mean.

Libraries came from the immunoSEQ multiplex PCR assay. A mixture of 60 forward primers for TCR Vbeta segments and 13 reverse primers for TCR Jbeta segments was used in the multiplex PCR. A multiplex PCR assay on genomic DNA amplified the CDR3 region of rearranged TCR beta genes. The Illumina HiSeq System was used to sequence the amplified TCR beta libraries as 87-base-pair reads. The authors' analysis ran thus. Across the 500 to 750 repertoires, a later analysis counted some 81 million unique TCR beta chains, roughly 11 million of which were shared by at least two donors. To remove PCR and sequencing errors, raw reads were error-corrected and collapsed into unique sequences using a nearest-neighbor algorithm that merged closely related sequences. V, D and J gene segments were assigned by aligning CDR3 sequences to IMGT reference sequences. Each retained sequence needed at least a six-nucleotide match to both a V gene segment and a J gene segment. A rearrangement was called productive if the CDR3 had no stop codons and remained in frame with V and J, and every other rearrangement was called non-productive. Following IMGT convention, CDR3 was defined as the stretch from the second conserved V-encoded cysteine up to the conserved J-encoded phenylalanine. The earlier analysis of fewer than 750 of the donors excluded sequences that lacked an unambiguous match to a single V gene segment. An earlier analysis of 587 of the donors called V segments functional above 56.7% productive rearrangements and segregating when the between-donor standard deviation exceeded 5%. A statistical classification framework was developed to diagnose cytomegalovirus status using the catalog of TCR beta chain sequences. In a later analysis, TCR nucleotide sequences were compared against IMGT/GENE-DB human TR gene sequences so that V and J genes could be assigned. A later analysis assigned CDR3 sequences and most-parsimonious VDJ recombination scenarios with the TCRdist pipeline. A later analysis defined each TCR beta chain by its CDR3 amino acid sequence plus V-gene family, and excluded reads lacking a unique V-gene family. To address suspected cross-contamination and a sequencing artifact, a later analysis removed 592 highly shared, low-generation-probability nucleotide sequences. In a later analysis, a clonal expansion index for each public chain was calculated from normalized within-repertoire ranks of inferred template counts. In a later analysis, generation probabilities were computed with a VDJ recombination model fitted to out-of-frame rearrangements, and the resulting probabilities were checked against IGoR. A later analysis scored TCR-TCR, TCR-HLA and TCR-CMV co-occurrence with hypergeometric tests, applying a repertoire-size bias correction to TCR pairs. To estimate false discovery rates, a later analysis permuted the HLA or CMV assignments 20 times. A later analysis grouped co-occurring TCRs with DBSCAN, adding TCRdist sequence similarity when clustering within HLA-allele-positive subsets. Repertoires with fewer than 30,000 or more than 120,000 public chains, plus five repertoires with anomalous nucleotide sharing, were excluded from co-occurrence clustering. TCRdb retrieved this table from immuneACCESS and kept in-frame rearrangements only. Not all clones are present; in checked studies, unresolved V genes account for under half, and no reason is known for the remainder. V and J calls and clone size follow that table, whereas D and trimming were derived from the DNA. The sample table gives 95,000 to 150,000 clones. Roughly 3.5% of the sample lies in the top ten.

Sequencing input: PBMCs. The origin of this receptor is a man aged 18 to 30 in good health and CMV-seronegative.

The CDR3 here reads CASSKDRGKYEQYF. The sequenced DNA is TGTGCCAGCAGTAAGGACAGGGGGAAGTACGAGCAGTACTTC. The chain is encoded by TRBV2 joined to TRBJ2-7; 10 bases in the middle match TRBD1. From its cysteine to its phenylalanine, the CDR3 spans 14 amino acids. The entry retains the CDR3 DNA only, 42 bases that are in frame from base 1. As encoded in the germline V gene, CDR1 is SNHLY while CDR2 is FYNNEI. Ends trimmed: V by 5 bases, J by 4 bases; bases unmatched to a gene: 5. Where the CDR3 stops, the reference TRBV2 and TRBJ2-7 genes take over; the full variable domain is EPEVTQTPSHQVTQMGQEVILRCVPISNHLYFYWYRQILGQKVEFLVSFYNNEISEKSEIFDDQFSVERPDGSNFTLKIRSTKLEDSAMYFCASSKDRGKYEQYFGPGTRLTVT.